Presented here are 20 T cell receptor beta chains from one specimen sequenced in a study of T cells after posttransplantation cyclophosphamide. Cyclophosphamide on days +3 and +4 followed busulfan-fludarabine conditioning and a marrow graft. Sequencing used immunoSEQ multiplex PCR; TCRdb keeps in-frame clones, though not all of them. The table includes 42,000 or so clones, 90% detected once. This specimen was PBMCs, taken around 60 days after allogeneic stem cell transplant with posttransplant cyclophosphamide. Receptors originate from a male patient aged 60-70 years who received an allogeneic stem cell transplant from a related donor and was CMV-positive. Some T cells may be supplied by the graft donor.

This chain uses TRBV11-2 with TRBJ2-2; 8 positions match TRBD1. J lost 3 bases, V lost 6 bases, and 6 bases had no gene match. CDR3 length: 15 residues. The V gene's germline CDR1 is SGHAT and CDR2 FQNNGV. The chain's CDR3 is CASSARTGYTGELFF. The CDR3 DNA reads as TGTGCCAGCAGTGCCCGGACAGGGTACACCGGGGAGCTGTTTTTT.

The genes are TRBV18 and TRBJ1-3; TRBD1 might be the D (5 bases). CDR1 and CDR2 from the germline V gene are KGHSH and LQKENI. The V gene lost 0 bases and the J gene lost 8 bases, with 11 bases spanning the gap. The CDR3 length is 14 residues. CDR3 sequence: CASSPPVIRDTIYF. The CDR3 DNA is TGTGCCAGCTCACCACCGGTTATCAGGGACACCATATATTTT.

This chain uses TRBV5-1 with TRBJ2-2, with D tentatively TRBD2 (6 bases). V gave up 3 bases and J gave up 0 bases, with 18 bases separating them. The germline CDR1 and CDR2 sequences are SGHRS and YFSETQ. The CDR3 is 18 amino acids. The CDR3 sequence: CASSSDFPGLPNTGELFF. The CDR3 coding sequence is TGCGCCAGCAGCTCCGATTTTCCGGGACTTCCGAACACCGGGGAGCTGTTTTTT. The full variable domain, rest sourced from reference TRBV5-1 and TRBJ2-2, is KAGVTQTPRYLIKTRGQQVTLSCSPISGHRSVSWYQQTPGQGLQFLFEYFSETQRNKGNFPGRFSGRQFSNSRSEMNVSTLELGDSALYLCASSSDFPGLPNTGELFFGEGSRLTVL.

V gene TRBV19 combines with J gene TRBJ1-6, with 7 bases identical to TRBD1. The germline CDR1 and CDR2 sequences are LNHDA and SQIVND (reference sequence). The V gene end was trimmed by 1 base and the J gene end by 7 bases; junction bases not matched to a gene: 4. The CDR3 contains 15 residues. CDR3: CASSIVGQANSPLHF. DNA of the CDR3: TGTGCCAGTAGTATAGTTGGACAGGCGAATTCACCCCTCCACTTT.

V usage is TRBV2 and J usage is TRBJ2-3; 13 bases match TRBD2. Looked up from germline, CDR1 is SNHLY and CDR2 is FYNNEI. Trimming removed 1 base from V and 2 bases from J; junction bases left unmatched: 3. The CDR3 totals 17 residues. Here the CDR3 reads CASSEEGLAGYTDTQYF. CDR3 DNA sequence: TGTGCCAGCAGTGAAGAGGGACTAGCGGGGTACACAGATACGCAGTATTTT.

The chain couples TRBV13 to TRBJ2-3; weak D call: TRBD2 (7 bases). This CDR3 contains 15 residues. CDR1 and CDR2 from the germline V gene are PRHDT and FYEKMQ (reference sequence). V lost 4 bases to trimming and J lost 3 bases, with 14 bases between them. CDR3 in amino acids: CASSSRGAGTDTQYF. The CDR3 coding sequence is TGTGCCAGCAGCTCCCGGGGGGCCGGGACAGATACGCAGTATTTT.

This CDR3 reads CASSQTTASTDTQYF. Written as DNA, the CDR3 is TGTGCCAGCAGCCAAACTACGGCTAGCACAGATACGCAGTATTTT. The chain carries TRBV4-2 and TRBJ2-3; D call uncertain. The CDR3 covers 15 residues. The V and J ends lost 2 bases and 0 bases respectively, with 9 bases between them. Germline CDR1 reads LGHNA; CDR2 reads YNFKEQ.

This chain connects TRBV7-9 to TRBJ2-3; weak D call: TRBD2 (5 bases). V lost 8 bases and J lost 6, with 12 bases in between. Germline CDR1 reads SEHNR; CDR2 reads FQNEAQ (reference sequence). There are 12 residues in the CDR3. The CDR3 region has the DNA TGTGCCAGCGTCGGGGTTTTGGATACGCAGTATTTT. It encodes CASVGVLDTQYF.

CDR3 bases: TGTGCCAGCAGCTGGGATAGCGGGGGGGATGAAGAGACCCAGTACTTC. This translates into CASSWDSGGDEETQYF. The J gene is TRBJ2-5, the V gene TRBV5-5; 11 positions match TRBD2. The V and J ends lost 3 bases and 3 bases, in that order; junction bases with no gene match: 7. Germline loops: CDR1 SGHKS, CDR2 YYEKEE (reference sequence). There are 16 residues in the CDR3.

The sample holds a few counts of this clone. V gene TRBV5-4 combines with J gene TRBJ2-3; the match to TRBD2 covers 7 bases. The CDR3 loop spans 15 amino acids. Germline CDR1 and CDR2: SGHNT and YYREEE (reference sequence). V shed 5 bases and J 0 bases; nucleotides not matched to a gene: 6. CDR3 region: CASSSRGDSTDTQYF. The CDR3 nucleotides read TGTGCCAGCAGTAGTCGGGGGGATAGCACAGATACGCAGTATTTT.

This clone has a single count. The CDR3 nucleotides are TGCGCCAGCAGCTTGGTACAGGGGGCCTACAATGAGCAGTTCTTC. This codes for CASSLVQGAYNEQFF. The chain couples TRBV5-1 to TRBJ2-1; 8 bases fit TRBD1. This CDR3 comprises 15 residues. Germline values: CDR1 SGHRS, CDR2 YFSETQ. After removal of 0 bases from V and 2 bases from J, the junction contained 1 base not matched to a gene.

This clone was detected only once. V gene TRBV5-1 combines with J gene TRBJ2-7; 8 bases are a match to TRBD2. CDR1 SGHRS and CDR2 YFSETQ come from the germline V gene. J lost 2 bases, V lost 4 bases, and 11 bases had no gene match. The CDR3 sequence is 16 residues long. As DNA, the CDR3 is TGCGCCAGCAGCCAGGGATCGGGGGGGCTTCCCTACGAGCAGTACTTC. It yields the protein CASSQGSGGLPYEQYF. Looking up the rest from reference TRBV5-1 and TRBJ2-7 gives the full variable domain: KAGVTQTPRYLIKTRGQQVTLSCSPISGHRSVSWYQQTPGQGLQFLFEYFSETQRNKGNFPGRFSGRQFSNSRSEMNVSTLELGDSALYLCASSQGSGGLPYEQYFGPGTRLTVT.

This clone turned up a few times. The chain uses TRBV6-6 and TRBJ1-2; tentatively, D is TRBD1 (6 bases). Trimming took 2 bases from V and 6 from J, leaving 16 bases between them. The length of the CDR3 is 15 residues. CDR1 MNHNY and CDR2 SVGAGI come from the germline V gene (reference sequence). The CDR3 nucleotides are TGTGCCAGCAGTTACAGGAGACAGGTGGACGATGGCTACACCTTC. The encoded protein is CASSYRRQVDDGYTF.

The V and J genes are TRBV15 and TRBJ1-5; D gene uncertain. Germline V gene sequence: CDR1 LNHNV, CDR2 YYDKDF (reference sequence). The CDR3 sequence is 14 residues long. With 0 bases removed from V and 4 bases from J, the gap between germline ends came to 7 bases. The CDR3 loop is CATSRDRLNQPQHF. The CDR3 DNA is TGTGCCACCAGCAGAGACAGGTTAAATCAGCCCCAGCATTTT.

The count of this clone is one. The CDR3, as DNA: TGTGCCAGTAGTATAGATCCACGAGGGTTTGGCTACACCTTC. It yields the protein CASSIDPRGFGYTF. J is TRBJ1-2 and V is TRBV19; D remains ambiguous. Germline V CDR1 and CDR2: LNHDA, SQIVND (reference sequence). The CDR3 loop spans 14 amino acids. The ends were cut back, 0 bases at V and 7 bases at J, with 12 bases in the middle.

The chain couples TRBV7-9 to TRBJ1-2; the match to TRBD1 covers 8 bases. Germline CDR1 is SEHNR and CDR2 is FQNEAQ (reference sequence). This CDR3 has 13 residues. Trimming cost V 6 bases and J 7 bases; bases outside gene matches: 7. CDR3 sequence (DNA): TGTGCCAGCAGTACCCCAGGGGGCCGTGGCTACACCTTC. Its protein product is CASSTPGGRGYTF. The full variable domain, in which reference TRBV7-9 and TRBJ1-2 provide the parts outside the CDR3, is DTGVSQNPRHKITKRGQNVTFRCDPISEHNRLYWYRQTLGQGPEFLTYFQNEAQLEKSRLLSDRFSAERPKGSFSTLEIQRTEQGDSAMYLCASSTPGGRGYTFGSGTRLTVV.

The V and J genes are TRBV7-7 and TRBJ2-3; weak D call: TRBD1 (5 bases). The germline V gene has CDR1 SSHAT and CDR2 FNYEAQ (reference sequence). Trimming stripped 5 bases from V and 2 bases from J, with 11 bases between. The CDR3 covers 14 residues. The CDR3 spells CASSLAGFTDTQYF. CDR3 nucleotides: TGTGCCAGCAGCCTCGCAGGGTTCACAGATACGCAGTATTTT.

On this clone itself: The identical CDR3 is also encoded by other nucleotide sequences in the sample. The chain carries TRBV27 and TRBJ2-7; unclear D gene. This CDR3 comprises 14 residues. Germline lookup yields CDR1 MNHEY and CDR2 SMNVEV (reference sequence). Trimming cost V 5 bases and J 4 bases, with 15 bases left between them. CDR3: CASSPQATLYEQYF. The DNA for the CDR3 is TGTGCCAGCAGTCCCCAAGCGACCCTTTACGAGCAGTACTTC.

The chain uses TRBV9 and TRBJ1-1; D might be TRBD1 (5 bases). The germline V gene encodes CDR1 SGDLS and CDR2 YYNGEE. The CDR3 covers 14 residues. V was shortened by 1 base and J by 3 bases, with 10 bases between the two germline ends. The CDR3 coding sequence is TGTGCCAGCAGCGTACAGGGAGGCGACACTGAAGCTTTCTTT. Residues: CASSVQGGDTEAFF.

The chain links TRBV30 to TRBJ2-6; D possibly corresponds to TRBD2 (6 bases). The CDR3 runs 14 residues. V was cut by 8 bases and J by 1 base, with 12 bases left in between. In germline, CDR1 is GTSNPN, CDR2 SVGIG (reference sequence). For the CDR3, the DNA is TGTGCCAGACTAGACAGTTCTGGGGCCAACGTCCTGACTTTC. This codes for CARLDSSGANVLTF.